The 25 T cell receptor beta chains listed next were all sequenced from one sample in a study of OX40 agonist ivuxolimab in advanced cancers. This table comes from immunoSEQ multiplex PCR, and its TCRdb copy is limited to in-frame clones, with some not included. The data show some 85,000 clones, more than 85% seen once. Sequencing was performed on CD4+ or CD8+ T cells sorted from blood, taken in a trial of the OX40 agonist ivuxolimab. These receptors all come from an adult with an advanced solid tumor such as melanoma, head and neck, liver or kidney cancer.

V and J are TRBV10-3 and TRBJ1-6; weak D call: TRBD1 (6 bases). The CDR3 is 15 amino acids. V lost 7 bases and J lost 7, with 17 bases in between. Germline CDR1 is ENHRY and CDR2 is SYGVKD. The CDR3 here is CAITNGPGVNSPLHF. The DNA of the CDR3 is TGTGCCATCACGAATGGGCCAGGGGTAAATTCACCCCTCCACTTT.

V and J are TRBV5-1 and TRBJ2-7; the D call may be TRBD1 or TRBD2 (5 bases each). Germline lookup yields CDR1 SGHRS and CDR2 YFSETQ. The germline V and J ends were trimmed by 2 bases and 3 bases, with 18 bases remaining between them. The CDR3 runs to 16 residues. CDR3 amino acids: CASSLESAPRGYEQYF. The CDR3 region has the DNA TGCGCCAGCAGCTTAGAAAGTGCCCCGAGGGGCTACGAGCAGTACTTC.

This CDR3 reads CASSFRFQGLYAGYTF. The CDR3 DNA reads as TGTGCCAGCAGTTTTCGATTCCAGGGCTTGTACGCTGGCTACACCTTC. The rearrangement uses TRBV28 and TRBJ1-2; D is perhaps TRBD1 (5 bases). Per germline, CDR1 MDHEN and CDR2 SYDVKM. Between the trimmed V and J ends, which lost 3 bases and 7 bases, there was a span of 21 bases. The CDR3 has 16 amino acids.

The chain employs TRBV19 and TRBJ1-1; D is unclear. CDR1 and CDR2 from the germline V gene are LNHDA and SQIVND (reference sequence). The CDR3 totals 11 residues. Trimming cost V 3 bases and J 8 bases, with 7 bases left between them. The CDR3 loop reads CASSMVDEAFF. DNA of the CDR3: TGTGCCAGTAGTATGGTGGACGAAGCTTTCTTT.

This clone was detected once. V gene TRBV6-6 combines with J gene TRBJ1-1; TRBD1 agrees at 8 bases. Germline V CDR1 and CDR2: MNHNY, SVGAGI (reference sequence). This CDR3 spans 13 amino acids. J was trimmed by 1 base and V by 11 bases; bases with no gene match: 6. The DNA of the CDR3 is TGTGCCCATCTGGACAGGGCGAACACTGAAGCTTTCTTT. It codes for CAHLDRANTEAFF.

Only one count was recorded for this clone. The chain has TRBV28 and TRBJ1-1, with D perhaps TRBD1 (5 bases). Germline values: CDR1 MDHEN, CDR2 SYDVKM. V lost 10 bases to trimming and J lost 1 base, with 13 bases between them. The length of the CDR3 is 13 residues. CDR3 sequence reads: CATGRTPNTEAFF. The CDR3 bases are TGTGCCACCGGGAGGACACCGAACACTGAAGCTTTCTTT.

CDR3 protein: CASSRDSVVYNEQFF. The CDR3 DNA reads as TGTGCCAGCAGTCGAGACTCCGTAGTCTACAATGAGCAGTTCTTC. The gene calls are TRBV5-5 and TRBJ2-1, with D unresolved. The CDR3 totals 15 residues. Trimming left V 5 bases short and J 3 bases short, with 15 bases between. Per germline, CDR1 SGHKS and CDR2 YYEKEE (reference sequence).

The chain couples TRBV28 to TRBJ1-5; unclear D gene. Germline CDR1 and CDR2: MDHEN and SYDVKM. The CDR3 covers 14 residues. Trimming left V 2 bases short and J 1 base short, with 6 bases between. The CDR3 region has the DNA TGTGCCAGCAGTTTACACGGCAGCAATCAGCCCCAGCATTTT. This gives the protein CASSLHGSNQPQHF. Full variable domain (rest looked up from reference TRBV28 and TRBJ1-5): DVKVTQSSRYLVKRTGEKVFLECVQDMDHENMFWYRQDPGLGLRLIYFSYDVKMKEKGDIPEGYSVSREKKERFSLILESASTNQTSMYLCASSLHGSNQPQHFGDGTRLSIL.

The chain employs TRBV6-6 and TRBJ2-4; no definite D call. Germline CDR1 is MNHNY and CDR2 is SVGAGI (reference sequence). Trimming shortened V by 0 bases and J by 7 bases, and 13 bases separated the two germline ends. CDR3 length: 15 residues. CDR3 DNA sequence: TGTGCCAGCAGTTACTCGTTACGGCTGGGGAACATTCAGTACTTC. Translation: CASSYSLRLGNIQYF.

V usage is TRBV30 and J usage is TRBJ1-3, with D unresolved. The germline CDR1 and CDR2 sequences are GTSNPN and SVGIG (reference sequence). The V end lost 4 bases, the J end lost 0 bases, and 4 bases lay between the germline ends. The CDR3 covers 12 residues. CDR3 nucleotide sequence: TGTGCCTGGAACCCCTCTGGAAACACCATATATTTT. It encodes CAWNPSGNTIYF.

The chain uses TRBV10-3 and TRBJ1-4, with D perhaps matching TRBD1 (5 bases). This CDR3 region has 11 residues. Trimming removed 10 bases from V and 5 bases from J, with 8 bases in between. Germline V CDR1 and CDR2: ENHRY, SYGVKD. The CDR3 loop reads CATWGNEKLFF. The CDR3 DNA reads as TGTGCCACCTGGGGGAATGAAAAACTGTTTTTT.

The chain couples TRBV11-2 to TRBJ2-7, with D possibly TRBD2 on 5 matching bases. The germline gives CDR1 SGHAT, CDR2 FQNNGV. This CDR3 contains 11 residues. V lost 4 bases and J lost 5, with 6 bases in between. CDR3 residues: CASSSSHEQYF. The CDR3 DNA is TGTGCCAGCAGCTCTAGCCACGAGCAGTACTTC.

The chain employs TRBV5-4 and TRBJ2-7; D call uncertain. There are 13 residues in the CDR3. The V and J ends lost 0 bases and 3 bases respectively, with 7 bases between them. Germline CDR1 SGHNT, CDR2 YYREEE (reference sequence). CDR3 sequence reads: CASSLVGDYEQYF. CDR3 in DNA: TGTGCCAGCAGCTTGGTTGGAGACTACGAGCAGTACTTC.

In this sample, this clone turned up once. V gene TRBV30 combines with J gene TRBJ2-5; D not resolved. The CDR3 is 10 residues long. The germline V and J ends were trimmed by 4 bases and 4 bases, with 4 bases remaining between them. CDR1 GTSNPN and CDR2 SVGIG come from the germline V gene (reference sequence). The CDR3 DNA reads TGTGCCTGGATGCGAGAGACCCAGTACTTC. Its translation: CAWMRETQYF.

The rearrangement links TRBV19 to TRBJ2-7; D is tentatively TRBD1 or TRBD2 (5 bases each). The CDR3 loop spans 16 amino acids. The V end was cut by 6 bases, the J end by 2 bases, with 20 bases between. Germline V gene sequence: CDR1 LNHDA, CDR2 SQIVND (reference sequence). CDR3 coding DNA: TGTGCCAGTAGCATCTCATCTGGGGGTTTAACCTACGAGCAGTACTTC. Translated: CASSISSGGLTYEQYF. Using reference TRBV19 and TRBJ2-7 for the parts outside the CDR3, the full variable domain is DGGITQSPKYLFRKEGQNVTLSCEQNLNHDAMYWYRQDPGQGLRLIYYSQIVNDFQKGDIAEGYSVSREKKESFPLTVTSAQKNPTAFYLCASSISSGGLTYEQYFGPGTRLTVT.

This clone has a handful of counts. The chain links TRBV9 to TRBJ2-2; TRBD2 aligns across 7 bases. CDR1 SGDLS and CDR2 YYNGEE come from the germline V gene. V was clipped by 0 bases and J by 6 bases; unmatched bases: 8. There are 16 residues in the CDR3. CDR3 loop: CASSVATATSPGELFF. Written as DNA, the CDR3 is TGTGCCAGCAGCGTAGCTACAGCGACTAGCCCCGGGGAGCTGTTTTTT.

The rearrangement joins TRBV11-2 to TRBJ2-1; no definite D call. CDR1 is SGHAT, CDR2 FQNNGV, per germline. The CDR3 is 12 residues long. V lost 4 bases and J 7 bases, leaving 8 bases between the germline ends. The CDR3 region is CASSWDWNEQFF. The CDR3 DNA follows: TGTGCCAGCAGCTGGGATTGGAATGAGCAGTTCTTC.

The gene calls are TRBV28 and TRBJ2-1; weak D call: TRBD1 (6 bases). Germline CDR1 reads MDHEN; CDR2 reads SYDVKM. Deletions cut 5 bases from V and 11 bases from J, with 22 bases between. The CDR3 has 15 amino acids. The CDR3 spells CASSPGDSRHPKQFF. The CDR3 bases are TGTGCCAGCAGTCCAGGGGATTCGCGCCACCCTAAGCAGTTCTTC. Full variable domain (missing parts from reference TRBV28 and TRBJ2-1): DVKVTQSSRYLVKRTGEKVFLECVQDMDHENMFWYRQDPGLGLRLIYFSYDVKMKEKGDIPEGYSVSREKKERFSLILESASTNQTSMYLCASSPGDSRHPKQFFGPGTRLTVL.

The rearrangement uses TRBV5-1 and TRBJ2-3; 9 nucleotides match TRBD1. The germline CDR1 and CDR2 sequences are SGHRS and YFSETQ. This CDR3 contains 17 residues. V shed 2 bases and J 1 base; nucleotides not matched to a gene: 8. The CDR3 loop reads CASSFVPGQGGTDTQYF. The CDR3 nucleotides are TGCGCCAGCAGCTTTGTCCCGGGACAGGGCGGCACAGATACGCAGTATTTT.

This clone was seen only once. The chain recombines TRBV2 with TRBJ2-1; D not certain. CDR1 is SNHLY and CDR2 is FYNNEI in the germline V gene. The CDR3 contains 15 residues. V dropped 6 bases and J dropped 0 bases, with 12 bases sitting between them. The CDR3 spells CASSLIWSSYNEQFF. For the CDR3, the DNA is TGTGCCAGCAGCTTGATCTGGAGCTCCTACAATGAGCAGTTCTTC.

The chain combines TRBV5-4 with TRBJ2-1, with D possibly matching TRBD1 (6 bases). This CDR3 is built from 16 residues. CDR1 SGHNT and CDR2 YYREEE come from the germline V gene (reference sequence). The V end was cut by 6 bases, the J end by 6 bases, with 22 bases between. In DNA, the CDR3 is TGTGCCAGCAATCCCCCCAGGGGCTCGCGGAGCAATGAGCAGTTCTTC. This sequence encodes CASNPPRGSRSNEQFF.

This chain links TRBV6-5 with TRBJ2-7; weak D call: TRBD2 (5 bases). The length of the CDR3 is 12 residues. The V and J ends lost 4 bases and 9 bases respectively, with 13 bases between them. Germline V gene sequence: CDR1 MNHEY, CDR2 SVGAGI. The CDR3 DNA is TGTGCCAGCAGTTCTCATGCTCGGGGGCAGTACTTC. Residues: CASSSHARGQYF.

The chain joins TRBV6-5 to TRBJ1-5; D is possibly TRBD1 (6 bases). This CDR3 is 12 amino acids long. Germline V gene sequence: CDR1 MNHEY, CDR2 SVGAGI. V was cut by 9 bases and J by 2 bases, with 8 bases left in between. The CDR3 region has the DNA TGTGCCAGTCGGACAGGCAATCAGCCCCAGCATTTT. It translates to CASRTGNQPQHF.

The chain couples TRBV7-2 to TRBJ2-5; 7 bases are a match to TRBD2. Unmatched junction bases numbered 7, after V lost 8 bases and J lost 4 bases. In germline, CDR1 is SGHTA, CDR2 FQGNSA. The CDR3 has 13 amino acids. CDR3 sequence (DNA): TGTGCCAGCCTCGGGGGGTTAGGAGAGACCCAGTACTTC. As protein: CASLGGLGETQYF.

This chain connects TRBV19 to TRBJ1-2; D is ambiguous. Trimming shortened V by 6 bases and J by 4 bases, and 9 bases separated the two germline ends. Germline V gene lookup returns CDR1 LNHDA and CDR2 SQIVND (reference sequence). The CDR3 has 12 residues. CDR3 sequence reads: CASSAVSYGYTF. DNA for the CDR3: TGTGCCAGTAGCGCGGTGAGCTATGGCTACACCTTC.